This entry is about one TCR beta chain. Its target is unknown. The data originate from a study of cytomegalovirus exposure and HLA in healthy donors. The PCR was carried out with 60 Vbeta primers and 13 Jbeta primers. The repertoire was sequenced with immunoSEQ multiplex PCR; TCRdb's copy has only in-frame clones and lacks some. The sample carries roughly 120,000 clones, 77% recorded once. Between the trimmed V and J ends, which lost 3 bases and 1 base, there was a span of 10 bases. Germline CDR1 is MDHEN and CDR2 is SYDVKM. The CDR3 consists of 14 residues. Study findings and constraints: Reportedly, fewer N-insertions than the approximately 690-donor mean appeared in an Asian-associated ancestry cluster in a later analysis. Presence/absence analysis assumed near-uniform sequencing depth across donors.

The chain carries TRBV28 and TRBJ2-7; D call uncertain. The sequence derives from a middle-aged woman in good health and CMV-seropositive. Sequenced input: PBMCs. The CDR3 region is CASSFQVTSYEQYF. CDR3 sequence (DNA): TGTGCCAGCAGTTTCCAGGTTACATCCTACGAGCAGTACTTC.